A single sample gave rise to the 23 T cell receptor beta chains below, sequenced in a study of shared clonotypes between healthy human individuals. The table came from immunoSEQ multiplex PCR; TCRdb's copy has only in-frame clones and leaves some out. The repertoire holds some 470,000 clones, with over 65% as singletons. Sequencing was performed on PBMCs. These receptors all stem from a woman in her 40s in good health. Some clones in this sample may be carry-over from other donors' samples.

The gene calls are TRBV28 and TRBJ1-1; a weak D match, TRBD1 (6 bases). This CDR3 comprises 16 residues. Trimming removed 3 bases from V and 5 bases from J, with 19 bases in between. CDR1 and CDR2 from the germline V gene are MDHEN and SYDVKM. The CDR3: CASSLAPAGARTEAFF. Here the CDR3 DNA reads TGTGCCAGCAGTTTGGCCCCTGCGGGGGCAAGGACTGAAGCTTTCTTT.

CDR3 in DNA: TGTGCCAGCAGCGCCCGGGACAGGGGGCTCCCTGGGGCCAACGTCCTGACTTTC. This translates into CASSARDRGLPGANVLTF. The V gene is TRBV7-9, the J gene TRBJ2-6; 12 positions match TRBD1. This CDR3 is built from 18 residues. V lost 5 bases, J lost 2 bases, and 7 bases stayed unmatched. Germline loops: CDR1 SEHNR, CDR2 FQNEAQ (reference sequence). Variable domain in full (rest from reference TRBV7-9 and TRBJ2-6): DTGVSQNPRHKITKRGQNVTFRCDPISEHNRLYWYRQTLGQGPEFLTYFQNEAQLEKSRLLSDRFSAERPKGSFSTLEIQRTEQGDSAMYLCASSARDRGLPGANVLTFGAGSRLTVL.

Comment on this clone: One end of the junction is discordant with germline, which a read error may explain. This CDR3 is also generated by other DNA sequences in the sample. The chain joins TRBV9 to TRBJ2-5; weak D call: TRBD2 (6 bases). The CDR3 is made up of 13 amino acids. CDR1 is SGDLS, CDR2 YYNGEE, per germline. CDR3 sequence (DNA): TGTGCCAGTAGCGGAGGCGTGGGCGAGACCCAGTACTTC. Translation: CASSGGVGETQYF.

This chain connects TRBV21-1 to TRBJ2-5; the table's D call of TRBD2 was not tested on the DNA. TRBV21-1 corresponds to a pseudogene. The CDR3 extends over 17 amino acids. CDR3 region: CASSKENETSGKETQYF. CDR3 DNA: TGTGCCAGCAGCAAAGAGAACGAGACTAGCGGGAAGGAGACCCAGTACTTC.

The chain couples TRBV29-1 to TRBJ2-2, with a tentative D call TRBD1 (6 bases). V shed 3 bases and J shed 7 bases, with 12 bases lying between them. The CDR3 has 13 residues. Germline CDR1 and CDR2: SQVTM and ANQGSEA. The CDR3 region has the DNA TGCAGCGTTGACGGGCAGGGGATCGGGGAGCTGTTTTTT. Translation: CSVDGQGIGELFF.

The rearrangement links TRBV19 to TRBJ2-3; 9 nucleotides match TRBD2. Trimming removed 6 bases from V and 4 bases from J; junction bases left unmatched: 8. The CDR3 runs to 15 residues. The germline gives CDR1 LNHDA, CDR2 SQIVND (reference sequence). The CDR3 is CASRRIAGEPDTQYF. The CDR3 nucleotides are TGTGCCAGTAGGAGAATAGCGGGAGAGCCAGATACGCAGTATTTT. Full variable domain (outside the CDR3, taken from reference TRBV19 and TRBJ2-3): DGGITQSPKYLFRKEGQNVTLSCEQNLNHDAMYWYRQDPGQGLRLIYYSQIVNDFQKGDIAEGYSVSREKKESFPLTVTSAQKNPTAFYLCASRRIAGEPDTQYFGPGTRLTVL.

With regard to this clone: This likely stems from a read error, as it lies one base from a far larger clone. V is TRBV30 and J is TRBJ2-2, with 7 bases fitting TRBD2. The CDR3 consists of 16 residues. J lost 5 bases, V lost 2 bases, and 11 bases had no gene match. CDR1 is GTSNPN and CDR2 is SVGIG in the germline V gene (reference sequence). As DNA, the CDR3 is TGTGCCTGGAGTAGCGGACCAGCGGGGCTAACCGGGGAGCTGTTTTTT. It translates to CAWSSGPAGLTGELFF.

There are many counts of this clone. This rearrangement joins TRBV28 to TRBJ2-7; unclear D gene. CDR1 and CDR2 from the germline V gene are MDHEN and SYDVKM. Deletions cut 5 bases from V and 7 bases from J, with 12 bases between. The CDR3 is made up of 12 amino acids. The CDR3 DNA sequence: TGTGCCAGCAGTCTCACCGTTGGAGAGCAGTACTTC. Its protein is CASSLTVGEQYF.

The sample holds one count of this clone. This chain links TRBV23-1 with TRBJ2-1; 11 bases are a match to TRBD2. TRBV23-1 is an ORF, with its function uncertain. Trimming took 0 bases from V and 2 from J; bases not matched to a gene: 9. This CDR3 is 19 amino acids long. In DNA form, the CDR3 reads TGCGCCAGCAGTCAATCGGCTCGTGTAGCGGGAGGGCCCTACAATGAGCAGTTCTTC. This sequence encodes CASSQSARVAGGPYNEQFF.

The chain recombines TRBV11-2 with TRBJ2-1, with no clear D. Trimming cost V 8 bases and J 3 bases, with 14 bases left between them. The CDR3 spans 14 residues. The germline gives CDR1 SGHAT, CDR2 FQNNGV. In DNA, the CDR3 is TGTGCCAGCGCCACGACATTGAACTACAATGAGCAGTTCTTC. Its translation is CASATTLNYNEQFF.

The chain is built from TRBV2 and TRBJ2-7; D is ambiguous. Trimming took off 9 bases at V and 4 bases at J, with 16 bases between the two ends. The germline V gene has CDR1 SNHLY and CDR2 FYNNEI. The CDR3 has 13 residues. CDR3 sequence: CASAGPTEYEQYF. As DNA, the CDR3 is TGTGCCAGTGCCGGACCTACAGAATACGAGCAGTACTTC.

The V gene is TRBV9, the J gene TRBJ1-3; TRBD1 aligns across 7 bases. The CDR3 runs 16 residues. The ends lost 3 bases at V and 0 bases at J; junction bases unmatched: 6. Germline CDR1 reads SGDLS; CDR2 reads YYNGEE. For the CDR3, the DNA is TGTGCCAGCAGCGCTTCAGGGGGACCCTCTGGAAACACCATATATTTT. Protein: CASSASGGPSGNTIYF.

Concerning this clone itself: The conserved phenylalanine or tryptophan normally closing the CDR3 is absent here, so this likely arose from a read error. The chain combines TRBV7-2 with TRBJ1-1; TRBD1 matches 9 bases. The germline V gene has CDR1 SGHTA and CDR2 FQGNSA. V dropped 5 bases and J dropped 0; count of bases not matched to a gene: 7. This CDR3 has 16 amino acids. CDR3 region: CASSPRDREVNTEAFL. For the CDR3, the DNA is TGTGCCAGCAGCCCGAGGGACAGGGAGGTGAACACTGAAGCTTTCCTT.

The V and J genes are TRBV5-4 and TRBJ2-7; D not resolved. The V and J ends lost 0 bases and 2 bases respectively, with 9 bases between them. Per germline, CDR1 SGHNT and CDR2 YYREEE (reference sequence). This CDR3 comprises 14 residues. The CDR3 region is CASSLGGDTYEQYF. In DNA form, the CDR3 reads TGTGCCAGCAGCTTGGGTGGGGATACCTACGAGCAGTACTTC.

Comments on this clone: This may come from a read error, since a much larger clone is one base off. This is likely a read error, given that the CDR3 carries no conserved phenylalanine or tryptophan at its end. The chain joins TRBV30 to TRBJ2-2; D not resolved. The CDR3 consists of 14 residues. Germline V gene sequence: CDR1 GTSNPN, CDR2 SVGIG (reference sequence). Deletions cut 3 bases from V and 4 bases from J, with 12 bases between. CDR3: CAWRREGRTGELFS. Here the CDR3 DNA reads TGTGCCTGGAGGAGAGAAGGGCGCACCGGGGAGCTGTTTTCT.

The sample holds one count of this clone. The V call is TRBV7-2, the J call TRBJ2-1; D is unclear. V was pared by 4 bases and J by 9 bases, with 10 bases between. The CDR3 has 12 residues. CDR1 and CDR2 from the germline V gene are SGHTA and FQGNSA. The CDR3: CASSSRAGEQFF. Written as DNA, the CDR3 is TGTGCCAGCAGCTCAAGGGCCGGTGAGCAGTTCTTC.

The J gene is TRBJ2-5, the V gene TRBV9, with D unclear. Trimming stripped 0 bases from V and 4 bases from J, with 13 bases between. This CDR3 has 15 residues. From germline, CDR1 is SGDLS and CDR2 YYNGEE. As DNA, the CDR3 is TGTGCCAGCAGCGTAGCCGGCGAAGGCGGAGAGACCCAGTACTTC. Residues: CASSVAGEGGETQYF.

This clone was counted between two and nine times. V gene TRBV4-2 combines with J gene TRBJ1-5; no reliable D call. V lost 5 bases and J lost 2, with 10 bases in between. CDR1 and CDR2 from the germline V gene are LGHNA and YNFKEQ. The CDR3 runs to 14 residues. CDR3 sequence: CASSREMGNQPQHF. The CDR3 DNA sequence: TGTGCCAGCAGCAGGGAAATGGGCAATCAGCCCCAGCATTTT.

J is TRBJ2-5 and V is TRBV29-1; D may be TRBD1 (5 bases). The germline V gene has CDR1 SQVTM and CDR2 ANQGSEA. This CDR3 contains 12 residues. V was shortened by 0 bases and J by 9 bases, with 11 bases between the two germline ends. The CDR3 here is CSVEEAEGAQYF. The CDR3 coding sequence is TGCAGCGTTGAAGAGGCGGAAGGGGCCCAGTACTTC.

The chain has TRBV19 and TRBJ1-2, with a weak D call TRBD1 (6 bases). Germline CDR1 is LNHDA and CDR2 is SQIVND (reference sequence). The CDR3 is 14 amino acids. V was shortened by 5 bases and J by 8 bases, with 18 bases between the two germline ends. The CDR3 region is CASSLGAIVSGYTF. In nucleotides, the CDR3 is TGTGCCAGTAGTCTGGGGGCGATCGTTTCGGGCTACACCTTC.

This chain joins TRBV28 and TRBJ2-3, with 14 bases identical to TRBD2. Looked up from germline, CDR1 is MDHEN and CDR2 is SYDVKM. This CDR3 contains 16 residues. V was pared by 4 bases and J by 4 bases, with 4 bases of the junction left unmatched. The CDR3 nucleotides read TGTGCCAGCAGTTCAGGACTAGCGGGAGGCGCAGATACGCAGTATTTT. It translates to CASSSGLAGGADTQYF.

The genes are TRBV9 and TRBJ1-2, with unresolved D. The CDR3 is made up of 14 amino acids. Germline CDR1 reads SGDLS; CDR2 reads YYNGEE. V was clipped by 5 bases and J by 4 bases, with 15 bases between them. This chain's CDR3 is CASRGSETAYGYTF. DNA for the CDR3: TGTGCCAGCAGGGGGTCCGAGACCGCCTATGGCTACACCTTC.

DNA for the CDR3: TGTGCCAGCAGCCCCGGGACTAGCGGAACTAGCACAGATACGCAGTATTTT. This gives the protein CASSPGTSGTSTDTQYF. The chain couples TRBV7-9 to TRBJ2-3, with 11 bases lining up with TRBD2. CDR3 size: 17 residues. The junction had 7 bases not matched to a gene; V was cut back by 5 bases and J by 0 bases. Germline assignment: CDR1 SEHNR and CDR2 FQNEAQ (reference sequence). The full variable domain, rest sourced from reference TRBV7-9 and TRBJ2-3, is DTGVSQNPRHKITKRGQNVTFRCDPISEHNRLYWYRQTLGQGPEFLTYFQNEAQLEKSRLLSDRFSAERPKGSFSTLEIQRTEQGDSAMYLCASSPGTSGTSTDTQYFGPGTRLTVL.